The source of this TCR beta chain is a study of STAT3 mutations in large granular lymphocyte leukemia (dated by TCRdb to 2018 to 2020). With regard to the full study: About half of the T-LGLL patients who underwent longitudinal sequencing carried canonical activating STAT3 mutations. More than half of T-LGLL patients received one or more immunosuppressive therapy regimens, with hematologic response in around 43% of those treated. To reconstruct clonal hierarchy and dynamics, serial deep sequencing of TCRbeta CDR3 and STAT3 was performed in patients with T-cell large granular lymphocyte leukemia. From an initial cohort of 200 to 250 LGL patients, 15 to 20 representative T-LGLL cases were chosen for longitudinal sequencing of TCRbeta and STAT3. A couple of patients with natural killer LGL leukemia were also sequenced longitudinally as controls within the study. For each patient, sequencing was performed at an average of around 4.2 time points, with a range of 2 to 8 samplings.

DNA was extracted from blood mononuclear cells, with the same DNA used for both TCR and STAT3 sequencing. TCRbeta libraries were sequenced on an Illumina MiSeq, and an average of around 41,000 productive templates per sample was obtained. The immunoSEQ assay, which uses multiplex PCR amplification, was used to generate TCRbeta CDR3 libraries. From the authors' description of their analysis: Repertoire diversity was calculated as previously defined, and values close to 0 indicated extremely monoclonal samples. TCRdb retrieved this table from immuneACCESS and kept in-frame rearrangements only. Not all clones are present; in checked studies, unresolved V genes account for under half, and no reason is known for the remainder. Clone size and the V and J calls come from that table; the DNA yielded D and trimming. The sample has about 1,500 clones on record, 54% of them singletons. Jointly, the top ten make up approximately 40% of the sample.

What the study reported, not specific to this receptor: In several patients, dominant TCR clone burden exceeded STAT3 mutant burden, suggesting STAT3 mutation arose secondarily within a pre-expanded clone. Variable intervals between samplings and differing treatment regimens complicated linking therapy response to changes in TCR clonal burden. Because no samples were available when a clone first appeared, clonal expansion was inferred from samplings taken at other points. Every T-LGLL patient showed at least one immunodominant TCRbeta clonotype, and about half showed multiple immunodominant subclonotypes. TCR clonotype switching after therapy was observed in about 35% of the 18 patients, and all newly emerging clones were found to be STAT3 wild type. Since codominant clonotypes persisted in some patients, a small but highly pathogenic clone may have gone undetected.

According to the germline V gene (reference sequence), CDR1 reads SGHNT and CDR2 reads YYREEE. Taken from cysteine to phenylalanine, the CDR3 has 13 residues. Only the CDR3 portion is preserved as DNA: 39 bases, with reading frame beginning at the first base. V was cut back by 4 bases and J by 9 bases, leaving a gap of 14 bases between them. With regard to this clone: Its antigen is still unknown. No base qualities exist here, and no much larger clone lies one base off it.

This receptor was identified in a man in his fifties or sixties with T-cell large granular lymphocyte leukemia. Some clones in this sample may be carry-over from other donors' samples. The age is the age at diagnosis. Material for sequencing was peripheral blood mononuclear cells. The chain links TRBV5-4 with TRBJ2-1; a weak D assignment points to TRBD2 (6 bases agree). CDR3 region: CASSPDYVGEQFF. The DNA sequence is as follows: TGTGCCAGCAGCCCGGACTACGTCGGTGAGCAGTTCTTC.